The T cell receptor beta chain under discussion was sequenced for a study of OX40 agonist ivuxolimab in advanced cancers. Sequenced by immunoSEQ multiplex PCR; TCRdb stores in-frame clones only, minus some. Altogether tens of thousands of clones are present, more than 70% being singletons, with the ten largest covering around 8%. The CDR3 sequence is 16 residues long. From germline, CDR1 is MGHDK and CDR2 SYGVNS. Deletions cut 7 bases from V and 6 bases from J, with 24 bases between. The starting material was CD4+ or CD8+ T cells sorted from blood, obtained in a trial of the OX40 agonist ivuxolimab. The sequence was obtained from an adult with an advanced solid tumor such as melanoma, head and neck, liver or kidney cancer. This chain uses TRBV25-1 with TRBJ1-1; D not resolved. CDR3 coding DNA: TGTGCCAGCACTGGGTACCCTCAAGGTCGGGTCTCTGAAGCTTTCTTT. Its protein product is CASTGYPQGRVSEAFF.